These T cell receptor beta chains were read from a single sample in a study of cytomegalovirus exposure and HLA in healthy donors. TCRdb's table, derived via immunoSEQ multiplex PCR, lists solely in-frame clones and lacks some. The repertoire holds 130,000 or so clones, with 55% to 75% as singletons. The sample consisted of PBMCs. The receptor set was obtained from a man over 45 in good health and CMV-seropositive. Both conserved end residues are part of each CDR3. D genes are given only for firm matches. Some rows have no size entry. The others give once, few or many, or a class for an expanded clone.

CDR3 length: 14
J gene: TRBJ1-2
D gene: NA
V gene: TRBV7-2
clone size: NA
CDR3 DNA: TGTGCCAGCAGCCCGAGGCCAGGGTACTATGGCTACACCTTC
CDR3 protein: CASSPRPGYYGYTF

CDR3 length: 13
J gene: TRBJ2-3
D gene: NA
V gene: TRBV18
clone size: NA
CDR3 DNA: TGTGCCAGCTCTCGCGGGACCACAGATACGCAGTATTTT
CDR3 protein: CASSRGTTDTQYF

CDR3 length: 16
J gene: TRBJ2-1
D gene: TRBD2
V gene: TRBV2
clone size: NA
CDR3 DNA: TGTGCCAGCAGTCCCACGGCGGGAGGGATATACAATGAGCAGTTCTTC
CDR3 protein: CASSPTAGGIYNEQFF

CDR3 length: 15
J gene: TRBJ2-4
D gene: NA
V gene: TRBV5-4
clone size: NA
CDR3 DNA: TGTGCCAGCAGCCCAACTTCAGGAGCCAAAAACATTCAGTACTTC
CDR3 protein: CASSPTSGAKNIQYF

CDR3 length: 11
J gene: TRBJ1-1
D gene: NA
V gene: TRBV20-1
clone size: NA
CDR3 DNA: TGCAGTGCAGAAGAGAGACGGGAGGCTTTCTTT
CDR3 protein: CSAEERREAFF

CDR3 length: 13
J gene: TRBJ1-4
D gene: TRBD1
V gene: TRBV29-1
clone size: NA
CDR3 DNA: TGCAGCGTTTATACAGGGGTAGGGGAAAAACTGTTTTTT
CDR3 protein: CSVYTGVGEKLFF

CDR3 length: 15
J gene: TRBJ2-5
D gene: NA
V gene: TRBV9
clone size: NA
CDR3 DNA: TGTGCCAGCAGCGTAGACCCAGGGTCACAAGAGACCCAGTACTTC
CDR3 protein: CASSVDPGSQETQYF

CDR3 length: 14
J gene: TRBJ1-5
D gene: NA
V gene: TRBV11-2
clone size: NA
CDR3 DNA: TGTGCCAGCAGCTTGTCCGGGAGCAATCAGCCCCAGCATTTT
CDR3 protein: CASSLSGSNQPQHF

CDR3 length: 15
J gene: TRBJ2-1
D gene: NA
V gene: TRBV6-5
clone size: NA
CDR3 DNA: TGTGCCAGCAGTTACGAGGAGGGCTCCTACAATGAGCAGTTCTTC
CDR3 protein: CASSYEEGSYNEQFF

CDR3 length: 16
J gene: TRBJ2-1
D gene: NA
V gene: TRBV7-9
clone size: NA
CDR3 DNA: TGTGCCAGCAGCCCACCCTCGGGTCTCTCCTACAATGAGCAGTTCTTC
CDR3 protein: CASSPPSGLSYNEQFF

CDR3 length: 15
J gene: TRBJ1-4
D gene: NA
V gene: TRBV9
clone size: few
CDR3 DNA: TGTGCCAGCAGCGGATATAGTGGAGGGAATGAAAAACTGTTTTTT
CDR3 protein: CASSGYSGGNEKLFF

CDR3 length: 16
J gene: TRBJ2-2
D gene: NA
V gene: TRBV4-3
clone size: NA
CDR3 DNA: TGCGCCAGCAGCCAAGATCTACAGGGAAAAGGCGGGGAGCTGTTTTTT
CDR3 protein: CASSQDLQGKGGELFF

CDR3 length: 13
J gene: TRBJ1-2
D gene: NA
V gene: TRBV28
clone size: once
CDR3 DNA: TGTGCCAGCAGTTCAGTCAGAGTGGGGGCCCTACCCTTC
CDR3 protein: CASSSVRVGALPF

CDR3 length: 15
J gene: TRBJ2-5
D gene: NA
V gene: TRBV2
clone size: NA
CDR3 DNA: TGTGCCAGCAGTGAAGGGGCTAGCAGCAAAGAGACCCAGTACTTC
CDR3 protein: CASSEGASSKETQYF

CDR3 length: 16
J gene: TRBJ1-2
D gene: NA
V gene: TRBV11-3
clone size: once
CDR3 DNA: TGTGCCAGCAGCTCATCCTTTCAGGGGACCTACTATGGCTACACCTTC
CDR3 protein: CASSSSFQGTYYGYTF

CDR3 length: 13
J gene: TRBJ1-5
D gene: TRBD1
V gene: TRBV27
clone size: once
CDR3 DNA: TGTGCCAGCAGTCCCTCAGGGGGTCAGCCCCAGCATTTT
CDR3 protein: CASSPSGGQPQHF

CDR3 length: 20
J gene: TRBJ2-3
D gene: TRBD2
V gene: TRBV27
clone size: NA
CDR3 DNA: TGTGCCAGCAGTCCGGCGGGGGAGGGGATAGCGGGGGGCCCCACAGATACGCAGTATTTT
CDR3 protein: CASSPAGEGIAGGPTDTQYF

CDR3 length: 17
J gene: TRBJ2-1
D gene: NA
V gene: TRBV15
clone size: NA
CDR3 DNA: TGTGCCACCAGCAGAGATAAGGATGTCGGGTGGGGCGATGAGCAGTTCTTC
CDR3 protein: CATSRDKDVGWGDEQFF

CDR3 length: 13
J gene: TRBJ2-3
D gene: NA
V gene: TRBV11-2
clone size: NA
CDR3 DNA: TGTGCCAGCAGCTTAGATCCATCAGATACGCAGTATTTT
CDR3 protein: CASSLDPSDTQYF

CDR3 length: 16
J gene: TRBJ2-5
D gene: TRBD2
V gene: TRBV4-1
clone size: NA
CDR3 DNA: TGCGCCAGCAGCCAAGGCGTCGGGAGGGTCCAAGAGACCCAGTACTTC
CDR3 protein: CASSQGVGRVQETQYF

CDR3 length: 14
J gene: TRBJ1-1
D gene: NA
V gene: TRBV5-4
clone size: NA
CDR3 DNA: TGTGCCAGCAGCCCTGGGGGGATCAGCACTGAAGCTTTCTTT
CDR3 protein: CASSPGGISTEAFF

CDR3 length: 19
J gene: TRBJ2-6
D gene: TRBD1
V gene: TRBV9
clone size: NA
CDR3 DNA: TGTGCCAGCAGCTGGGAGGGGGGACAGGGTGCGTCTGGGGCCAACGTCCTGACTTTC
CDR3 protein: CASSWEGGQGASGANVLTF

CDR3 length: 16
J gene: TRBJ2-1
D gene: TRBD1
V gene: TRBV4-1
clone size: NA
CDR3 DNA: TGCGCCAGCAGCCACCGGGACAGGACCGGCTACAATGAGCAGTTCTTC
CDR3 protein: CASSHRDRTGYNEQFF

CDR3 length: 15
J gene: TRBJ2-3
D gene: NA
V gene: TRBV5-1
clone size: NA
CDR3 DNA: TGCGCCAGCAGCCCTCGGGCGGGGGCGGTTGATACGCAGTATTTT
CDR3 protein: CASSPRAGAVDTQYF

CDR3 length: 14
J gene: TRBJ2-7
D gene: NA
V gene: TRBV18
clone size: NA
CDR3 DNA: TGTGCCAGCTCACCATCGGGACAATCGCGTGAGCAGTACTTC
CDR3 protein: CASSPSGQSREQYF

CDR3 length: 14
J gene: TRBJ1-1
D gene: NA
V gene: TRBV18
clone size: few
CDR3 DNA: TGTGCCAGTGTCTTTTTAACAGGAAACACTGAAGCTTTCTTT
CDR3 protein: CASVFLTGNTEAFF

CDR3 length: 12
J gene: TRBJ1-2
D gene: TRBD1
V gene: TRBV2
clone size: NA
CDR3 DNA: TGTGCCAGCAGCTACCTTCGGACAGGGTATCCCTTC
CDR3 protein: CASSYLRTGYPF

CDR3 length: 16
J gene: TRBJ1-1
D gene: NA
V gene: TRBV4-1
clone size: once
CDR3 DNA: TGCGCCAGCAGCCAACGCGACACAGATATGAACACTGAAGCTTTCTTT
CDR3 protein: CASSQRDTDMNTEAFF

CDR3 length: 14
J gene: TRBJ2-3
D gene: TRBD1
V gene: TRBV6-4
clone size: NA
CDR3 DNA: TGTGCCAGCAGTGGGACAGGGGGCGCAGATACGCAGTATTTT
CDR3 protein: CASSGTGGADTQYF

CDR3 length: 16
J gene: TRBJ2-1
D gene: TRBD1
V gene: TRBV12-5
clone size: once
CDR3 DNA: TGTGCTAGTGGTTTGGGCCGGGACAGCTCCTACAATGAGCAGTTCTTC
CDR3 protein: CASGLGRDSSYNEQFF

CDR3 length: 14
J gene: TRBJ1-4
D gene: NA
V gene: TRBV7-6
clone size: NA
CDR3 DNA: TGTGCCAGCAGCTTAGACCAGTTTAATGAAAAACTGTTTTTT
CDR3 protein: CASSLDQFNEKLFF

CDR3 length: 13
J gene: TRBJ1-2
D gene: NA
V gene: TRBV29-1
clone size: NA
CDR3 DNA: TGCAGCGTTGACAACCGGGGAGAGTATGGCTACACCTTC
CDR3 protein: CSVDNRGEYGYTF

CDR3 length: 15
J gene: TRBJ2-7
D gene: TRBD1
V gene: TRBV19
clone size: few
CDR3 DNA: TGTGCCAGTAGGGATCCGGACAGGGGATGGGGCGAGCAGTACTTC
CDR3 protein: CASRDPDRGWGEQYF

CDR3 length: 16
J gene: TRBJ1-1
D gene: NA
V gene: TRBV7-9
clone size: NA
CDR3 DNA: TGTGCCAGCAGCCCTTGGGACACCGCCTCGAACACTGAAGCTTTCTTT
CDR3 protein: CASSPWDTASNTEAFF

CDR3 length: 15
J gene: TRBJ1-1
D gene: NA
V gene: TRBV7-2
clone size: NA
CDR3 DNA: TGTGCCAGCAGCTTAGGCGGGGCCTCAGGAACTGAAGCTTTCTTT
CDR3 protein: CASSLGGASGTEAFF

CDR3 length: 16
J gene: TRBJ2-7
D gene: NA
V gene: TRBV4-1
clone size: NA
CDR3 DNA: TGCGCCAGCAGCCAATTGATTTCTAGTACGGGCTACGAGCAGTACTTC
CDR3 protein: CASSQLISSTGYEQYF

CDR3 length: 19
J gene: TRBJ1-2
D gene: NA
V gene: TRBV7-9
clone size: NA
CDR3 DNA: TGTTCCAGCAGCTTAGCGGGGGGGATTTGGTCGGCGCGACGAGGGGGCTACACCTTC
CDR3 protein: CSSSLAGGIWSARRGGYTF

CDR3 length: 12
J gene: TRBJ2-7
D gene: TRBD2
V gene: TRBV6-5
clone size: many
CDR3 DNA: TGTGCCAGCAGCCGTAGCGGGAGCGAGGAGTACTTC
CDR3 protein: CASSRSGSEEYF

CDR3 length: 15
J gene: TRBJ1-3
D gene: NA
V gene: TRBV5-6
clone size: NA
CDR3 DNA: TGTGCCAGCACCGAATTTGGGGGCTCTGGAAACCGCATATATTTT
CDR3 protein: CASTEFGGSGNRIYF

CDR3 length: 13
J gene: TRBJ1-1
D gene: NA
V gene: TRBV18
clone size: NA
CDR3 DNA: TGTGCCAGCTCTCCTAAGCTGAACACTGAAGCTTTCTTT
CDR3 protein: CASSPKLNTEAFF

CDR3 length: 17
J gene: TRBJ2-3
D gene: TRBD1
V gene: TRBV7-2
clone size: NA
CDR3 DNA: TGTGCCAGCAGCTACCCTCGGGACAGGGTTTTATCAGATACGCAGTATTTT
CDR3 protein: CASSYPRDRVLSDTQYF

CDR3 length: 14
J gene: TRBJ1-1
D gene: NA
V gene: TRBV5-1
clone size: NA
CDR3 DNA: TGCGCCAGCAGCACCCTAACAGCGGACACTGAAGCTTTCTTT
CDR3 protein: CASSTLTADTEAFF

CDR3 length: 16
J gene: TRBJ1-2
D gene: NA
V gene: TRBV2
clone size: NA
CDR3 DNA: TGTGCCAGCAGTGAAATGCTTAGTGTATTGTCCTATGGCTACACCTTC
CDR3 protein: CASSEMLSVLSYGYTF

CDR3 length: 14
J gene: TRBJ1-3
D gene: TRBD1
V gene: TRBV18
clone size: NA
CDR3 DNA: TGTGCCAGTAACAGGGGATCGAAAGGAAACACCATATATTTT
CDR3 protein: CASNRGSKGNTIYF

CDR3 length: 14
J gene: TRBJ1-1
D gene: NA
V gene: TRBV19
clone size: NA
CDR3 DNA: TGTGCCAGTCGTTCGCGAGGGGAGGACACTGAAGCTTTCTTT
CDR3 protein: CASRSRGEDTEAFF

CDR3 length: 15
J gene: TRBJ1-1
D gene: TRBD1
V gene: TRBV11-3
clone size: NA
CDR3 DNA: TGTGCCAGCAGCTTTTCCGACAGGGGGTTTGGTGAAGCTTTCTTT
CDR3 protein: CASSFSDRGFGEAFF

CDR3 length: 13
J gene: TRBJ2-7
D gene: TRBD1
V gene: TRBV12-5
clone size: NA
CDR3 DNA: TGTGCTAGTGGCCCAGGGACAGGGATGAAGCAGTACTTC
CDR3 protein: CASGPGTGMKQYF

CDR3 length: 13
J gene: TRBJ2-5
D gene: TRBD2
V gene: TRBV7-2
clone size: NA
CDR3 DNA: TGTGCCAGCACGGGAGGGCCTTTGGAGACCCAGTACTTC
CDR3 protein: CASTGGPLETQYF

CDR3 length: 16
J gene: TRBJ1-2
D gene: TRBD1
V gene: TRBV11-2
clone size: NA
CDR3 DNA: TGTGCCAGCAGCTTATCCGGGGGACAGGGGAACTATGGCTACACCTTC
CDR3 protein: CASSLSGGQGNYGYTF